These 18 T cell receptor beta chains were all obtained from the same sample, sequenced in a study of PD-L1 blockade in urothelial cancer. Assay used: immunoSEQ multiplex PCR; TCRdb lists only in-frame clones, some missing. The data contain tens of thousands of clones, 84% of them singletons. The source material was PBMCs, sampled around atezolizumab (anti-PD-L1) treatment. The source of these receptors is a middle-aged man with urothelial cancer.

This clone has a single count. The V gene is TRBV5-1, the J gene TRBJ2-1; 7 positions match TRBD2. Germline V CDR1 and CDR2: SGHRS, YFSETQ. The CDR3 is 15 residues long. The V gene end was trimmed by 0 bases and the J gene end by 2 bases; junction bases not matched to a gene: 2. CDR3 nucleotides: TGCGCCAGCAGCTTGGTAGCGGGCACCTACAATGAGCAGTTCTTC. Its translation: CASSLVAGTYNEQFF.

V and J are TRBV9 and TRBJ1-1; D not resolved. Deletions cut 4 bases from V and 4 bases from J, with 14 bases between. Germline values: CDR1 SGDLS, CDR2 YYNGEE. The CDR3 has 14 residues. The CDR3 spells CASSPHDGGTEAFF. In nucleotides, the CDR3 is TGTGCCAGCAGCCCCCACGACGGAGGCACTGAAGCTTTCTTT.

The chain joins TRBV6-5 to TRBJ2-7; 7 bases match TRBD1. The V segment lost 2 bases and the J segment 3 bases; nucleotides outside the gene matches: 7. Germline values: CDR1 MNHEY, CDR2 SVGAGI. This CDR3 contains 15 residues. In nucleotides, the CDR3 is TGTGCCAGCAGTTACGGAGACAGGGTATACTACGAGCAGTACTTC. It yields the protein CASSYGDRVYYEQYF.

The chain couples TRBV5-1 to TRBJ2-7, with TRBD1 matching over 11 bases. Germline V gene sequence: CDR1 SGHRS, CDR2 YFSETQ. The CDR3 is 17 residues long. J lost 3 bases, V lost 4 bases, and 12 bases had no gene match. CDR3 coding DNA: TGCGCCAGCAGCCCCAATGTTGGCGGGACAGGGGGCTACGAGCAGTACTTC. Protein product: CASSPNVGGTGGYEQYF.

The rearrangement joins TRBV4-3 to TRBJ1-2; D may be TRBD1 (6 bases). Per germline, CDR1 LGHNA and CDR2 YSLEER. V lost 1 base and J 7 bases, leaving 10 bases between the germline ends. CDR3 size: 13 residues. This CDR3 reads CASSQGTDRGYTF. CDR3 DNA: TGCGCCAGCAGCCAAGGGACAGACCGTGGCTACACCTTC.

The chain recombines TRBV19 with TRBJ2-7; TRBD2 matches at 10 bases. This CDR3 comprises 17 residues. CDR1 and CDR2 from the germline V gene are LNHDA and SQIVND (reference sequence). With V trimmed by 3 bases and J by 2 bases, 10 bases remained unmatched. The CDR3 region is CASSIPGNLAGAYEQYF. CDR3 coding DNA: TGTGCCAGTAGTATTCCAGGGAACCTAGCGGGGGCCTACGAGCAGTACTTC.

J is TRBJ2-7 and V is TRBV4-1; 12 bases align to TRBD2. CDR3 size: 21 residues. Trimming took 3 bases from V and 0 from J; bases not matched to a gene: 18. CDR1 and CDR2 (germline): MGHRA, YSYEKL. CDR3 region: CASSQDGGLLAGGPSSYEQYF. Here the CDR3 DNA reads TGCGCCAGCAGCCAGGACGGGGGTCTACTAGCGGGAGGCCCCAGCTCCTACGAGCAGTACTTC.

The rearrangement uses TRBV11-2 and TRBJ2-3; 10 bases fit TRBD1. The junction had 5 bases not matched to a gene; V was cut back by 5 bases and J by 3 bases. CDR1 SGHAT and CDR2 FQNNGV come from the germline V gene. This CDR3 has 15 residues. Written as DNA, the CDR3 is TGTGCCAGCAGCAATCCGGGACAGGGGACAGATACGCAGTATTTT. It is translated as CASSNPGQGTDTQYF.

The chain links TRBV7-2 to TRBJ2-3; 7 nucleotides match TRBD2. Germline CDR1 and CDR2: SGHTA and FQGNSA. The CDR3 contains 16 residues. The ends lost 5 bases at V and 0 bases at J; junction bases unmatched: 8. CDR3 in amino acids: CASSASTSRSTDTQYF. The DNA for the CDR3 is TGTGCCAGCAGCGCCTCGACTAGCCGAAGCACAGATACGCAGTATTTT. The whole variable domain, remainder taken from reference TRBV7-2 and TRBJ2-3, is GAGVSQSPSNKVTEKGKDVELRCDPISGHTALYWYRQSLGQGLEFLIYFQGNSAPDKSGLPSDRFSAERTGGSVSTLTIQRTQQEDSAVYLCASSASTSRSTDTQYFGPGTRLTVL.

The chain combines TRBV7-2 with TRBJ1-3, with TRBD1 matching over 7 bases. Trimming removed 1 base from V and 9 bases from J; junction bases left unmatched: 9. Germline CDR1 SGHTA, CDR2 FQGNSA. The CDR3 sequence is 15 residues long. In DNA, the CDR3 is TGTGCCAGCAGCTTAGGAGCAGGGGGGTATGGCACCATATATTTT. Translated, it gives CASSLGAGGYGTIYF.

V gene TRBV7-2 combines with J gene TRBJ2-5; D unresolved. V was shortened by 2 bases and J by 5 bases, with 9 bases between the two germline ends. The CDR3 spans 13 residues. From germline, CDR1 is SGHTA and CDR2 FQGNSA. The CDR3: CASSLSLGETQYF. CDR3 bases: TGTGCCAGCAGCTTATCGCTAGGCGAGACCCAGTACTTC. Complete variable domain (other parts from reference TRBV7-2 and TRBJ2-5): GAGVSQSPSNKVTEKGKDVELRCDPISGHTALYWYRQSLGQGLEFLIYFQGNSAPDKSGLPSDRFSAERTGGSVSTLTIQRTQQEDSAVYLCASSLSLGETQYFGPGTRLLVL.

CDR3 DNA sequence: TGTGCCAGCAGCTTAGATCAGGTCGGAGGCTCCTACAATGAGCAGTTCTTC. Its protein product is CASSLDQVGGSYNEQFF. The rearrangement joins TRBV11-3 to TRBJ2-1, with a weak D call TRBD2 (5 bases). CDR3 length: 17 amino acids. CDR1 and CDR2 from the germline V gene are SGHNT and YENEEA. V lost 0 bases, J lost 0 bases, and 12 bases lay in between.

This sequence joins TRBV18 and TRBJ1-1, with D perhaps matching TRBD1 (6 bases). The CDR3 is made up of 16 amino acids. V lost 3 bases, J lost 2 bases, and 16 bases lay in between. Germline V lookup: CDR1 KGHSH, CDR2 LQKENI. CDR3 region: CASSPMGAGLNTEAFF. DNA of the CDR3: TGTGCCAGCTCACCTATGGGGGCAGGCCTTAACACTGAAGCTTTCTTT.

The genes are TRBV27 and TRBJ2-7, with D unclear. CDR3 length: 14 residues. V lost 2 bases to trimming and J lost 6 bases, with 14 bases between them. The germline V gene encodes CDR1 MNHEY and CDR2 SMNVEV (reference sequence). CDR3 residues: CASSLSSASTEQYF. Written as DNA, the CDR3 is TGTGCCAGCAGTTTAAGTTCGGCTAGTACCGAGCAGTACTTC.

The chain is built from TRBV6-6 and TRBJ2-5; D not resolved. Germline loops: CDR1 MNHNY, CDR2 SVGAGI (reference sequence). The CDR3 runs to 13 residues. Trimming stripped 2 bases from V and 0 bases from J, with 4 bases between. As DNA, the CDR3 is TGTGCCAGCAGTTACCCGTACCAAGAGACCCAGTACTTC. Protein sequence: CASSYPYQETQYF.

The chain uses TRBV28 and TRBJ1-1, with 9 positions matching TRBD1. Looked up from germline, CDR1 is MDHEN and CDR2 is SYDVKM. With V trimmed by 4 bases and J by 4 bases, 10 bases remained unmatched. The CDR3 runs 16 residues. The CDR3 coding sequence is TGTGCCAGCAGTTCCTCCCCCCCGGGACAGGGCACTGAAGCTTTCTTT. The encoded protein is CASSSSPPGQGTEAFF.

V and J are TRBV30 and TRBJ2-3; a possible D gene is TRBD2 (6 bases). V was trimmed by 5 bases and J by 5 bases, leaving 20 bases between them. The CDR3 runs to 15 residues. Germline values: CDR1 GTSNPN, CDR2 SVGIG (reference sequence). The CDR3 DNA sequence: TGTGCCTGGGACCGGGACTTGACCGCACAAGATACGCAGTATTTT. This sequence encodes CAWDRDLTAQDTQYF.

The CDR3 DNA sequence: TGTGCCAGCAGCTCGGAGGGCAGGAGTACCTATGGCTACACCTTC. Translation gives CASSSEGRSTYGYTF. The chain links TRBV5-6 to TRBJ1-2, with D unresolved. V gave up 3 bases and J gave up 4 bases, with 16 bases separating them. This CDR3 is built from 15 residues. Germline V lookup: CDR1 SGHDT, CDR2 YYEEEE.